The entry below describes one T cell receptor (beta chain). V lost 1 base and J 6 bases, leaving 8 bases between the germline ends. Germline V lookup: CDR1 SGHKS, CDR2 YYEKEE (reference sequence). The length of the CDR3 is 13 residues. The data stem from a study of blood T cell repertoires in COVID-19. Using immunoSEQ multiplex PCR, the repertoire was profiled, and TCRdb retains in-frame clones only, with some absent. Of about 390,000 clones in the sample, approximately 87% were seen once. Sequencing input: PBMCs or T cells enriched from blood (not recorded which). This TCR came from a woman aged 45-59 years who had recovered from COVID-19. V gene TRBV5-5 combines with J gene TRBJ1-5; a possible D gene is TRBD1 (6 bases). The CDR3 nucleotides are TGTGCCAGCAGCTTGTTGGACAGTCAGCCCCAGCATTTT. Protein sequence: CASSLLDSQPQHF.